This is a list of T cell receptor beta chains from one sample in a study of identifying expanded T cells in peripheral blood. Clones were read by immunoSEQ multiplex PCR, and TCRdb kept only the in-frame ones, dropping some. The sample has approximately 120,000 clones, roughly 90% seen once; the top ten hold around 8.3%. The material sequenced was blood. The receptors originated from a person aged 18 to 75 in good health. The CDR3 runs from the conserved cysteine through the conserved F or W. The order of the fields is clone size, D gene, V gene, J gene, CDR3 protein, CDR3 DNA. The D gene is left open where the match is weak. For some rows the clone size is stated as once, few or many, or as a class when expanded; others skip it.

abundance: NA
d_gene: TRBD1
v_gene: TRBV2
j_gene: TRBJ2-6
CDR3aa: CASSEDRPLAGANVLTF
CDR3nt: TGTGCCAGCAGCGAGGACAGGCCTCTGGCTGGGGCCAACGTCCTGACTTTC

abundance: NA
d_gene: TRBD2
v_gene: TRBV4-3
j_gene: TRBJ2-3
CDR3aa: CASSQDLLSGGTKYF
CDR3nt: TGCGCCAGCAGCCAAGATCTCCTTAGCGGGGGGACAAAGTATTTT

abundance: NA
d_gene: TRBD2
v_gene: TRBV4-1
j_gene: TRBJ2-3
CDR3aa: CASNPRLAGGEDTQYF
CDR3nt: TGCGCCAGCAACCCTAGGTTAGCGGGAGGGGAGGATACGCAGTATTTT

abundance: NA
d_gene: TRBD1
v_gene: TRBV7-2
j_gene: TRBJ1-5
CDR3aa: CASSNRQGGSQPQHF
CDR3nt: TGTGCCAGCAGCAATCGACAGGGAGGGTCTCAGCCCCAGCATTTT

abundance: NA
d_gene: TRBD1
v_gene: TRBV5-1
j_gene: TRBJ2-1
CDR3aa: CASSLGQVSSYNEQFF
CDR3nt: TGCGCCAGCAGCCTCGGACAGGTGAGCTCCTACAATGAGCAGTTCTTC

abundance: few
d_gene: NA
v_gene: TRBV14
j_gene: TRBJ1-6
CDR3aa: CASSPRGDSPLHF
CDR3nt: TGTGCCAGCAGCCCCAGGGGCGATTCACCCCTCCACTTT

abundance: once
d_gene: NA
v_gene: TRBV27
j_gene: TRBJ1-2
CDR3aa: CASSLFGTTYGYTF
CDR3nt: TGTGCCAGCAGTTTATTTGGGACAACCTATGGCTACACCTTC

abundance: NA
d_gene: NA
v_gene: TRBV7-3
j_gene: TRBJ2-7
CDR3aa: CASSFARQVYEQYF
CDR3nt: TGTGCCAGCAGCTTTGCCCGACAGGTCTACGAGCAGTACTTC

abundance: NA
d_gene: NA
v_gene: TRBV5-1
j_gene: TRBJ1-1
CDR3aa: CASSARTDNTEAFF
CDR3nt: TGCGCCAGCAGCGCGCGGACCGATAATACTGAAGCTTTCTTT

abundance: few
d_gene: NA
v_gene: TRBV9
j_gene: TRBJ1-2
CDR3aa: CASSVDVLGTTAGYTF
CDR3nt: TGTGCCAGCAGCGTAGACGTTTTAGGGACCACGGCGGGCTACACCTTC

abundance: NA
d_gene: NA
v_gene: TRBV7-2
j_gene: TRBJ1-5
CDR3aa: CASSLEDSGAQPQHF
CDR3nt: TGTGCCAGCAGCTTAGAGGATTCGGGGGCTCAGCCCCAGCATTTT

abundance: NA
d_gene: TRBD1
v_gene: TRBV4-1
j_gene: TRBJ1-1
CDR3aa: CASSQEGGGGYTEAFF
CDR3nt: TGCGCCAGCAGCCAAGAAGGGGGAGGGGGCTACACTGAAGCTTTCTTT

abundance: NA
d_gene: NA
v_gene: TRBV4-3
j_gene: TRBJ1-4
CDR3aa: CASSQGHSPSPVNNEKLFF
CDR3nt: TGCGCCAGCAGCCAAGGACACAGCCCTTCCCCCGTTAACAATGAAAAACTGTTTTTT

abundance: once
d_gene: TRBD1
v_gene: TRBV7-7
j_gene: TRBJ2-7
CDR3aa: CASSQNRGYEQYF
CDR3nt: TGTGCCAGCAGCCAAAACAGGGGTTACGAGCAGTACTTC

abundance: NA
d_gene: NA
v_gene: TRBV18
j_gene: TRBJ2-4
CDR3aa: CASSPSTSDIQYF
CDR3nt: TGTGCCAGCTCACCATCCACTAGTGACATTCAGTACTTC

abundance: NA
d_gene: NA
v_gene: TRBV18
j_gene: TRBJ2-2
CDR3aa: CASSPGTSTGELFF
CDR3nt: TGTGCCAGCTCCCCGGGGACCTCCACCGGGGAGCTGTTTTTT